The clone carrying this T cell receptor (beta chain) was detected only a few times. As processed by the authors: Amplified reference gene primers provided the basis for estimating nucleated cell counts. Clones were read by immunoSEQ multiplex PCR, and TCRdb kept only the in-frame ones, dropping some. The DNA gave D and trimming, while V, J and clone size come from that table. The data show roughly 68,000 clones, 85% to 90% seen once. These data are taken from a study of blood T cell repertoires in COVID-19. Study information: COVID-19 samples from acute and convalescent phases originated in the United States, Italy and Spain. T cells, B-cell-depleted T cells, or PBMCs supplied cDNA or gDNA.

The CDR3 consists of 14 residues. The germline CDR1 and CDR2 sequences are KGHSH and LQKENI. Deletions cut 6 bases from V and 7 bases from J, with 13 bases between. The sequencing sample was made of peripheral blood. J is TRBJ1-6 and V is TRBV18; TRBD1 is a possible D gene (5 bases). The clonotype originates from a woman in her 50s with active COVID-19. CDR3 region: CASSTGGRNSPLHF. CDR3 DNA sequence: TGTGCCAGCTCCACGGGGGGTAGGAATTCACCCCTCCACTTT.